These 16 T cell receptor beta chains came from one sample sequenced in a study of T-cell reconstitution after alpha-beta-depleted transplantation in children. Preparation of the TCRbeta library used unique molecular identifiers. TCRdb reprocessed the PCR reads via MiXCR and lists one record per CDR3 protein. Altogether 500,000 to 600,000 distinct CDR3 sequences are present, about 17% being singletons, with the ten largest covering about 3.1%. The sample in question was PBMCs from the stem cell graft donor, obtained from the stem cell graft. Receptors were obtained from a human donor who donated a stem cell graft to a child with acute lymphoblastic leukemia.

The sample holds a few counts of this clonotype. This CDR3 reads CASRRSHLYEQYF. CDR3 bases: TGTGCCAGCAGACGATCCCATTTATACGAGCAGTACTTC. The genes are TRBV6-1 and TRBJ2-7; no clear D. The germline V and J ends were trimmed by 6 bases and 4 bases, with 13 bases remaining between them. Germline V CDR1 and CDR2: MNHNS, SASEGT. This CDR3 comprises 13 residues.

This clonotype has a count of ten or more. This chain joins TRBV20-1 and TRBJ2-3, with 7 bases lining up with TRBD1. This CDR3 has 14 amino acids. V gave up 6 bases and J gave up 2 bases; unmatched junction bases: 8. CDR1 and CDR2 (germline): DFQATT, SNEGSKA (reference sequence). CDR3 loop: CSARTGTATDTQYF. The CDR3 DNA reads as TGCAGTGCCAGAACGGGGACAGCCACAGATACGCAGTATTTT.

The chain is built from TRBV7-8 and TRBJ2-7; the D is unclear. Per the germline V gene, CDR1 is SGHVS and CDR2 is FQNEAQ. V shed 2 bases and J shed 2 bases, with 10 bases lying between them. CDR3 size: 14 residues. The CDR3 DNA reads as TGTGCCAGCAGCTTAAGGGCAGAGACCTACGAGCAGTACTTC. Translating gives CASSLRAETYEQYF.

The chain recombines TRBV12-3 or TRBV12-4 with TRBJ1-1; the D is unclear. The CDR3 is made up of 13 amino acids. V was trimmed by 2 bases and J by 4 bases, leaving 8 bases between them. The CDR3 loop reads CASSLLGSTEAFF. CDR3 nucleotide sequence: TGTGCCAGCAGTTTATTGGGTTCCACTGAAGCTTTCTTT.

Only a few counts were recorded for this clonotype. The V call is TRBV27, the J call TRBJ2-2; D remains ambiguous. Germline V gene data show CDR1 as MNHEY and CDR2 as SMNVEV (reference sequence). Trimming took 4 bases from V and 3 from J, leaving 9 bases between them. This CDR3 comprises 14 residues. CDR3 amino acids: CASSSDLYTGELFF. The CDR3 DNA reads TGTGCCAGCAGTTCAGACTTATACACCGGGGAGCTGTTTTTT.

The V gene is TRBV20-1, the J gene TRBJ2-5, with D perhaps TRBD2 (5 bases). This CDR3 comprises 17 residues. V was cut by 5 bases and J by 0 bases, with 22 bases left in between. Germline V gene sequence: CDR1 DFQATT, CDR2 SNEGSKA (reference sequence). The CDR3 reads CSAGSLGRTKYQETQYF. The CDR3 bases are TGCAGTGCTGGGAGCCTAGGGCGCACCAAGTACCAAGAGACCCAGTACTTC.

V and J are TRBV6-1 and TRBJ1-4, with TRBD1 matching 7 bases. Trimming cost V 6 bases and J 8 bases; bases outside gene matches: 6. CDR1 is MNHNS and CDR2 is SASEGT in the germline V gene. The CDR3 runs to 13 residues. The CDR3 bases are TGTGCCAGCAGCCCTCAGGGGGGGGAAAAACTGTTTTTT. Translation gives CASSPQGGEKLFF.

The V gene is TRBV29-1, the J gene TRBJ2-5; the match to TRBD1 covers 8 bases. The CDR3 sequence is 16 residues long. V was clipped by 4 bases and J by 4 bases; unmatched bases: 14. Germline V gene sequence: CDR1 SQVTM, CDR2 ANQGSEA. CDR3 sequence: CSVAPPRRGQGETQYF. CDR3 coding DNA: TGCAGCGTTGCCCCGCCCCGCAGGGGGCAAGGAGAGACCCAGTACTTC.

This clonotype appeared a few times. For the CDR3, the DNA is TGCAGTGCTAGTCGAGCGGGGGGGGTTAACACTGAAGCTTTCTTT. Its translation is CSASRAGGVNTEAFF. The rearrangement links TRBV20-1 to TRBJ1-1, with TRBD1 as a possible D gene (5 bases). CDR1 is DFQATT and CDR2 is SNEGSKA in the germline V gene (reference sequence). Between the trimmed V and J ends, which lost 3 bases and 2 bases, there was a span of 16 bases. The CDR3 runs to 15 residues.

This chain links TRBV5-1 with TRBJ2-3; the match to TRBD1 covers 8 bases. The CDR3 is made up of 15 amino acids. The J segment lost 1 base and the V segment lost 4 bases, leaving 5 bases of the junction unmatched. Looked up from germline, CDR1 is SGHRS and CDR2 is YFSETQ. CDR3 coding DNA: TGCGCCAGCAGCATTCACAGGGGGGGCACAGATACGCAGTATTTT. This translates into CASSIHRGGTDTQYF.

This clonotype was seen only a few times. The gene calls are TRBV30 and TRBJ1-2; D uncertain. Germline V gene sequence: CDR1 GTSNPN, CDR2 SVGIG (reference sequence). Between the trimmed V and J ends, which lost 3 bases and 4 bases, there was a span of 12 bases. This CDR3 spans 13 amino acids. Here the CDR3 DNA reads TGTGCCTGGAGCGCAGCCCTTCTCTATGGCTACACCTTC. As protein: CAWSAALLYGYTF.

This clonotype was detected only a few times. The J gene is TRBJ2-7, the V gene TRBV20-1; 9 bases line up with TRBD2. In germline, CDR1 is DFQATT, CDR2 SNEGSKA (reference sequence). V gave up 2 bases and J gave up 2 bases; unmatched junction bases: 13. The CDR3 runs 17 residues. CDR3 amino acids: CSARILLVLAGTYEQYF. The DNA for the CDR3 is TGCAGTGCTAGAATCCTCCTCGTCCTAGCGGGGACCTACGAGCAGTACTTC.

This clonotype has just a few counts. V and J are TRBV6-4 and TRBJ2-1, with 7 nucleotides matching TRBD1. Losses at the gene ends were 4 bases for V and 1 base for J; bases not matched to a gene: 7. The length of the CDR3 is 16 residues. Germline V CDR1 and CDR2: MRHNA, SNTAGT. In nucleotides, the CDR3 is TGTGCCAGCAGTGGGGTCGAACAGGGGTCCTACAATGAGCAGTTCTTC. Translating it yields CASSGVEQGSYNEQFF.

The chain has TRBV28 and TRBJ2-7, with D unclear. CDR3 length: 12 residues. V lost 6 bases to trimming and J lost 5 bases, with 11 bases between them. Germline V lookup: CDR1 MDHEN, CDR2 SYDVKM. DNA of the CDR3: TGTGCCAGCAGCTACCCCGGCAACGAGCAGTACTTC. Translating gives CASSYPGNEQYF.

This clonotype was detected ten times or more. The CDR3 protein is CAWTLAGKNEQFF. In nucleotides, the CDR3 is TGTGCCTGGACACTAGCGGGAAAAAATGAGCAGTTCTTC. The J gene is TRBJ2-1, the V gene TRBV2; 10 bases line up with TRBD2. V shed 11 bases, J shed 7 bases, and the junction held 8 bases outside the gene matches. Germline CDR1 SNHLY, CDR2 FYNNEI. The CDR3 length is 13 residues.

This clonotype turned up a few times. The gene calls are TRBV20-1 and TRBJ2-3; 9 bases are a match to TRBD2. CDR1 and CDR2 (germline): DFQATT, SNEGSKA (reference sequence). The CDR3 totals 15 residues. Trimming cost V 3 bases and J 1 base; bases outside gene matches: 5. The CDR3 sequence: CSASGTSPRTDTQYF. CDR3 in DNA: TGCAGTGCTAGCGGGACTAGCCCTCGCACAGATACGCAGTATTTT.